These 12 T cell receptor beta chains came from one sample sequenced in a study of patients with pleural tuberculosis. TCRdb re-called the reads through MiXCR, storing one row per CDR3 protein. This table has under 55,000 distinct CDR3 sequences, about 6.8% appearing once. All receptors derive from a human donor with pleural tuberculosis.

This clonotype has ten or more counts. The CDR3 sequence: CASRGEDTIYF. CDR3 sequence (DNA): TGTGCCAGCCGAGGGGAGGACACCATATATTTT. The gene calls are TRBV28 and TRBJ1-3; D possibly corresponds to TRBD1 (5 bases). From germline, CDR1 is MDHEN and CDR2 SYDVKM. The germline V and J ends were trimmed by 8 bases and 8 bases, with 10 bases remaining between them. The CDR3 is 11 amino acids.

In this sample, this clonotype turned up many times. The chain combines TRBV3-1 with TRBJ2-1; 9 bases fit TRBD1. The CDR3 runs 15 residues. Germline CDR1 and CDR2: LGHDT and YNNKEL (reference sequence). V gave up 2 bases and J gave up 7 bases; unmatched junction bases: 6. The CDR3 protein is CASSQPGQGRNEQFF. The DNA for the CDR3 is TGTGCCAGCAGCCAACCGGGACAGGGACGGAATGAGCAGTTCTTC.

The rearrangement links TRBV19 to TRBJ2-1; no clear D gene. Looked up from germline, CDR1 is LNHDA and CDR2 is SQIVND (reference sequence). V was clipped by 5 bases and J by 1 base, with 9 bases between them. The CDR3 loop spans 14 amino acids. As DNA, the CDR3 is TGTGCCAGTAGTCGGGCGGCTTCCTACAATGAGCAGTTCTTC. Amino acids: CASSRAASYNEQFF.

This clonotype was counted ten times or more. The chain employs TRBV5-1 and TRBJ1-1; the D is unclear. Trimming pared 0 bases from V and 3 bases from J, leaving 9 bases between. Germline V gene lookup returns CDR1 SGHRS and CDR2 YFSETQ. The CDR3 has 14 residues. CDR3 loop: CASSLEEGYTEAFF. In DNA form, the CDR3 reads TGCGCCAGCAGCTTGGAAGAGGGTTACACTGAAGCTTTCTTT.

There are many counts of this clonotype. J is TRBJ2-1 and V is TRBV2, with 11 nucleotides matching TRBD2. Trimming took 9 bases from V and 4 from J; bases not matched to a gene: 5. The CDR3 has 14 amino acids. CDR1 and CDR2 (germline): SNHLY, FYNNEI. The CDR3 coding sequence is TGTGCCAGGAAGGGACTAGCGGTATACAATGAGCAGTTCTTC. Translated, it gives CARKGLAVYNEQFF.

This clonotype was seen ten or more times. J is TRBJ2-7 and V is TRBV6-1; D unresolved. V was cut by 3 bases and J by 0 bases, with 3 bases left in between. The germline V gene encodes CDR1 MNHNS and CDR2 SASEGT. This CDR3 is 12 amino acids long. CDR3 nucleotides: TGTGCCAGCAGTGACCTCTCCTACGAGCAGTACTTC. Amino acids: CASSDLSYEQYF.

The sample holds many counts of this clonotype. This rearrangement joins TRBV4-2 to TRBJ2-1; D assignment may be TRBD1 or TRBD2 (5 bases each). The CDR3 length is 15 residues. Per germline, CDR1 LGHNA and CDR2 YNFKEQ. V was clipped by 4 bases and J by 0 bases, with 10 bases between them. The CDR3 coding sequence is TGTGCCAGCAGCCGGGACCTCGACTCCTACAATGAGCAGTTCTTC. Its protein is CASSRDLDSYNEQFF.

This clonotype has ten or more counts. This rearrangement joins TRBV4-1 to TRBJ1-3; possible D gene TRBD1, 6 bases. The CDR3 runs 15 residues. The germline gives CDR1 MGHRA, CDR2 YSYEKL. The germline V and J ends were trimmed by 11 bases and 0 bases, with 17 bases remaining between them. The CDR3 DNA is TGCGCCGCAGCCCCCCAGGGGAGCTCTGGAAACACCATATATTTT. This translates into CAAAPQGSSGNTIYF.

The sample holds many counts of this clonotype. The chain employs TRBV3-1 and TRBJ1-1; D call uncertain. V dropped 7 bases and J dropped 7 bases, with 16 bases sitting between them. This CDR3 is built from 13 residues. Germline CDR1 is LGHDT and CDR2 is YNNKEL (reference sequence). CDR3 in amino acids: CASKPAVSREAFF. DNA of the CDR3: TGTGCCAGCAAACCGGCCGTCTCTCGTGAAGCTTTCTTT.

This clonotype has a handful of counts. The rearrangement links TRBV12-5 to TRBJ2-1; 13 positions agree with TRBD2. V lost 0 bases, J lost 9 bases, and 2 bases stayed unmatched. The CDR3 has 15 residues. Germline V gene lookup returns CDR1 LGHNT and CDR2 FRNRAP. DNA for the CDR3: TGTGCTAGTGGTTTGGTAACTAGCGGGAGGGCTGAGCAGTTCTTC. This translates into CASGLVTSGRAEQFF.

This clonotype was seen ten or more times. This sequence joins TRBV6-2 or TRBV6-3 and TRBJ1-5, with D perhaps TRBD1 (5 bases). The germline CDR1 and CDR2 sequences are MNHEY and SVGEGT. The CDR3 totals 13 residues. The V gene lost 5 bases and the J gene lost 6 bases, with 11 bases spanning the gap. The CDR3 region is CASSLERGQPQHF. The CDR3 nucleotides read TGTGCCAGCAGTCTCGAAAGGGGTCAGCCCCAGCATTTT.

This clonotype has a count of ten or more. The chain employs TRBV19 and TRBJ1-1; no reliable D call. CDR3 length: 12 amino acids. Trimming pared 6 bases from V and 11 bases from J, leaving 16 bases between. Looked up from germline, CDR1 is LNHDA and CDR2 is SQIVND (reference sequence). For the CDR3, the DNA is TGTGCCAGTAGCCCCATGGGAGGAAAGGCTTTCTTT. Protein sequence: CASSPMGGKAFF.